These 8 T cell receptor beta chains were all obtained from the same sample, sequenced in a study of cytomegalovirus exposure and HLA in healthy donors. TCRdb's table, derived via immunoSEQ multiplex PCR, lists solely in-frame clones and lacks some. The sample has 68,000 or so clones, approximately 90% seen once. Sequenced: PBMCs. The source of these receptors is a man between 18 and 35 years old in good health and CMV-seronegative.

The CDR3 nucleotides read TGTGCCAGCAGCTTAGCGCGACAGCGCATACCCTACGAGCAGTACTTC. This codes for CASSLARQRIPYEQYF. This sequence joins TRBV7-2 and TRBJ2-7; maybe TRBD1 (5 bases). V was trimmed by 0 bases and J by 2 bases, leaving 14 bases between them. Germline V gene data show CDR1 as SGHTA and CDR2 as FQGNSA. The CDR3 extends over 16 amino acids.

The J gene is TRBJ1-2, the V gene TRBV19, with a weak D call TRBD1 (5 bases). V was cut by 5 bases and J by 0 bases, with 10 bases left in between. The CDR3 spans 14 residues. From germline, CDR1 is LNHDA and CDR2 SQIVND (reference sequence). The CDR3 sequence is CASSLDTSNYGYTF. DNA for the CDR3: TGTGCCAGTAGTCTGGACACTTCTAACTATGGCTACACCTTC.

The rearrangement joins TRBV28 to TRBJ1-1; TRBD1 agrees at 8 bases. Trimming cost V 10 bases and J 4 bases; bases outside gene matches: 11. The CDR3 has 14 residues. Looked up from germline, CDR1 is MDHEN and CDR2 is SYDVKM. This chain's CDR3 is CATDRGFMVTEAFF. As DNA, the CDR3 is TGTGCCACCGACAGGGGATTTATGGTCACTGAAGCTTTCTTT.

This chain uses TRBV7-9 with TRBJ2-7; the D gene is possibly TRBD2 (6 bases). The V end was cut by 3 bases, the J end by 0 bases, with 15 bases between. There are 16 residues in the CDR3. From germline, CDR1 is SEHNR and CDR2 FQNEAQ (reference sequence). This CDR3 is CASSFLGEDFSYEQYF. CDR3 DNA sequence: TGTGCCAGCAGCTTCCTTGGGGAGGACTTCTCCTACGAGCAGTACTTC.

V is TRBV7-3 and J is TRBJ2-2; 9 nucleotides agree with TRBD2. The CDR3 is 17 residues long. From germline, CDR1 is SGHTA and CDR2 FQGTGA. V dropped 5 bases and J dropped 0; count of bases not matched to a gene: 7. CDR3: CASSPRGTSTNTGELFF. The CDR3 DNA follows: TGTGCCAGCAGCCCGAGGGGGACTAGCACGAACACCGGGGAGCTGTTTTTT.

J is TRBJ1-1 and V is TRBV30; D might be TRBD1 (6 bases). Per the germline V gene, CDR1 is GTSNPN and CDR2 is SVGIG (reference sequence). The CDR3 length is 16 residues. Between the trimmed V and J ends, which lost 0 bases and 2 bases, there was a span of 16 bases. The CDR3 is CAWSVSVGRGNTEAFF. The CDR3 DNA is TGTGCCTGGAGTGTATCCGTGGGCAGGGGAAACACTGAAGCTTTCTTT.

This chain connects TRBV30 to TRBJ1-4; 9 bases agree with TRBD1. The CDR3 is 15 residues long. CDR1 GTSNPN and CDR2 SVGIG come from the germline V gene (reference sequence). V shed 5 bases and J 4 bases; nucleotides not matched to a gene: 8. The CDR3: CAWAGQGTDNEKLFF. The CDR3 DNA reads TGTGCCTGGGCGGGACAGGGAACCGATAATGAAAAACTGTTTTTT.

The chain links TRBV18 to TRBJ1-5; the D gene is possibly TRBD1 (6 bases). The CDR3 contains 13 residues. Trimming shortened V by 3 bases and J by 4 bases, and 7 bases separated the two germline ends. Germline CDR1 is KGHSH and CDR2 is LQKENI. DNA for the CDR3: TGTGCCAGCTCACCCGGACAGAATCAGCCCCAGCATTTT. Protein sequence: CASSPGQNQPQHF. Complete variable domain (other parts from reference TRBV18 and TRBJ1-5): NAGVMQNPRHLVRRRGQEARLRCSPMKGHSHVYWYRQLPEEGLKFMVYLQKENIIDESGMPKERFSAEFPKEGPSILRIQQVVRGDSAAYFCASSPGQNQPQHFGDGTRLSIL.